This T cell receptor (beta chain) originates from a study of T cells in tuberculosis. Whole-study context: Sequenced TCRs come from CD1B-GMM tetramer-binding T cells. A South African cohort included IGRA-negative adolescents, latently infected IGRA-positive adolescents and adults with active tuberculosis.

General observations from the study: Active tuberculosis patients had shorter CDR3-alpha; the beta difference was nonsignificant.

V lost 1 base and J lost 7, with 15 bases in between. This CDR3 region has 15 residues. Germline-derived CDR1 and CDR2 are LGHNA and YNFKEQ. Produced via immunoSEQ multiplex PCR; TCRdb's table is partial and in-frame only. This sample yields roughly 34,000 clones, of which 85% to 95% are seen a single time; 7.7% belongs to the top ten. Details on this clone: Its antigen remains unknown.

Sequencing was carried out using PBMCs. The clonotype originates from a donor aged 10-35 years with latent tuberculosis or without tuberculosis infection. Some clones in this sample may be carry-over from other donors' samples. The chain has TRBV4-2 and TRBJ2-3; a possible D gene is TRBD2 (5 bases). Here the CDR3 DNA reads TGTGCCAGCAGCCAAGTGGGAGCGGCCGGGAATACGCAGTATTTT. This codes for CASSQVGAAGNTQYF.